These 22 T cell receptor beta chains originate from one sample sequenced in a study of blood T cell repertoires in COVID-19. TCRdb's table, derived via immunoSEQ multiplex PCR, lists solely in-frame clones and lacks some. The sample has over 100,000 clones; about 80% are singletons. Specimen: peripheral blood. The source of these receptors is a woman older than 75 with acute or convalescent COVID-19.

The CDR3 DNA sequence: TGCAGTGCTAGTGAAGCGACGGCCCAGAACACTGAAGCTTTCTTT. Amino acids: CSASEATAQNTEAFF. The chain uses TRBV20-1 and TRBJ1-1; D is unresolved. V was cut by 3 bases and J by 1 base, with 15 bases left in between. Germline CDR1 is DFQATT and CDR2 is SNEGSKA (reference sequence). This CDR3 region has 15 residues.

The chain uses TRBV12-3 or TRBV12-4 and TRBJ1-6; the D gene is possibly TRBD1 (6 bases). The CDR3 is made up of 13 amino acids. Trimming pared 5 bases from V and 10 bases from J, leaving 12 bases between. The CDR3: CASSPRTESPLHF. CDR3 bases: TGTGCCAGCAGTCCGCGGACAGAATCACCCCTCCACTTT.

V usage is TRBV16 and J usage is TRBJ1-2, with 8 bases that match TRBD1. The CDR3 is 13 residues long. With 6 bases clipped from V and 4 bases from J, the junction kept 4 bases outside the gene matches. Germline assignment: CDR1 KGHSY and CDR2 FQNENV. The CDR3 is CASRGTGSYGYTF. In DNA, the CDR3 is TGTGCCAGCAGGGGGACAGGTTCCTATGGCTACACCTTC.

This clone was seen more than once but under ten times. The gene calls are TRBV2 and TRBJ1-1; 9 nucleotides match TRBD1. The CDR3 consists of 15 residues. Germline trimming cut 5 bases from V and 7 bases from J; bases unmatched to any gene: 11. CDR1 and CDR2 (germline): SNHLY, FYNNEI. The CDR3: CASSLRTGENSEAFF. In nucleotides, the CDR3 is TGTGCCAGCAGTCTACGGACAGGGGAGAATAGTGAAGCTTTCTTT.

The rearrangement links TRBV5-3 to TRBJ1-6; TRBD1 matches 9 bases. TRBV5-3 is annotated as an ORF whose role is uncertain. CDR3 size: 17 residues. Trimming cost V 4 bases and J 2 bases; bases outside gene matches: 7. CDR3 DNA sequence: TGTGCCAGAAGCGGGGGACAGGGTCTTACCTATAATTCACCCCTCCACTTT. It yields the protein CARSGGQGLTYNSPLHF.

V is TRBV12-3 or TRBV12-4 and J is TRBJ1-1; 7 positions match TRBD1. This CDR3 comprises 13 residues. Unmatched junction bases numbered 8, after V lost 7 bases and J lost 6 bases. This CDR3 is CASTPGQGAEAFF. CDR3 in DNA: TGTGCCAGCACCCCCGGGCAGGGGGCTGAAGCTTTCTTT.

The V call is TRBV6-5, the J call TRBJ2-2; 7 positions agree with TRBD1. Germline V gene sequence: CDR1 MNHEY, CDR2 SVGAGI. Losses at the gene ends were 6 bases for V and 4 bases for J; bases not matched to a gene: 8. The CDR3 contains 15 residues. The CDR3 region is CASSRQGEGTGELFF. The CDR3 DNA sequence: TGTGCCAGCAGCCGACAGGGTGAGGGCACCGGGGAGCTGTTTTTT.

The rearrangement uses TRBV7-2 and TRBJ1-6, with TRBD1 matching 8 bases. CDR3 length: 21 amino acids. The germline gives CDR1 SGHTA, CDR2 FQGNSA. J lost 0 bases, V lost 0 bases, and 13 bases had no gene match. CDR3 nucleotides: TGTGCCAGCAGCTTAGCAGATTGGTTCAGGGGGCGCGGCTCCTATAATTCACCCCTCCACTTT. The encoded protein is CASSLADWFRGRGSYNSPLHF.

The chain combines TRBV7-8 with TRBJ2-3; perhaps TRBD2 as D (7 bases). Trimming removed 9 bases at V and 5 bases at J, with 18 bases between. Germline V gene sequence: CDR1 SGHVS, CDR2 FQNEAQ. This CDR3 spans 14 amino acids. The chain's CDR3 is CASSAGAHGDTQYF. In nucleotides, the CDR3 is TGTGCCAGTTCTGCGGGGGCGCACGGAGATACGCAGTATTTT.

This chain links TRBV6-1 with TRBJ1-1; D possibly corresponds to TRBD1 (5 bases). The germline V and J ends were trimmed by 2 bases and 0 bases, with 7 bases remaining between them. The CDR3 spans 14 residues. CDR1 MNHNS and CDR2 SASEGT come from the germline V gene. CDR3 sequence: CASSEQGLNTEAFF. The DNA of the CDR3 is TGTGCCAGCAGTGAACAGGGTCTGAACACTGAAGCTTTCTTT.

This clone showed up just a few times. The gene calls are TRBV27 and TRBJ2-2; no definite D call. Per the germline V gene, CDR1 is MNHEY and CDR2 is SMNVEV (reference sequence). V shed 4 bases and J shed 2 bases, with 8 bases lying between them. The CDR3 sequence is 14 residues long. Written as DNA, the CDR3 is TGTGCCAGCAGTTCCCTAATCAACACCGGGGAGCTGTTTTTT. Its protein product is CASSSLINTGELFF.

The chain links TRBV30 to TRBJ2-7, with TRBD2 identical over 7 bases. This CDR3 has 17 residues. V lost 0 bases to trimming and J lost 3 bases; unmatched junction nucleotides: 14. The germline V gene encodes CDR1 GTSNPN and CDR2 SVGIG (reference sequence). The CDR3 reads CAWSVNAGWERGYEQYF. As DNA, the CDR3 is TGTGCCTGGAGTGTAAATGCAGGGTGGGAGCGGGGCTACGAGCAGTACTTC.

J is TRBJ1-3 and V is TRBV28; no clear D gene. In germline, CDR1 is MDHEN, CDR2 SYDVKM. Trimming left V 1 base short and J 0 bases short, with 10 bases between. The CDR3 spans 16 residues. CDR3 coding DNA: TGTGCCAGCAGTTTATACCAGGCTGGCTCTGGAAACACCATATATTTT. Its protein is CASSLYQAGSGNTIYF.

This chain connects TRBV7-2 to TRBJ1-3; D is undetermined. Germline V gene lookup returns CDR1 SGHTA and CDR2 FQGNSA. The V and J ends lost 5 bases and 0 bases respectively, with 14 bases between them. CDR3 size: 16 residues. The CDR3 nucleotides read TGTGCCAGCAGCCGGGGAAGGTCCCTCTCTGGAAACACCATATATTTT. It translates to CASSRGRSLSGNTIYF.

The chain combines TRBV28 with TRBJ2-7; tentatively, D is TRBD1 (5 bases). Per the germline V gene, CDR1 is MDHEN and CDR2 is SYDVKM. This CDR3 spans 14 amino acids. V was clipped by 2 bases and J by 2 bases, with 10 bases between them. The CDR3 loop is CASSLEARAYEQYF. In DNA form, the CDR3 reads TGTGCCAGCAGTTTAGAGGCCAGGGCCTACGAGCAGTACTTC.

The V gene is TRBV7-2, the J gene TRBJ2-3; D might be TRBD2 (5 bases). The CDR3 has 13 residues. Germline CDR1 and CDR2: SGHTA and FQGNSA. V shed 6 bases and J shed 0 bases, with 7 bases lying between them. The CDR3 here is CASSGGSTDTQYF. CDR3 in DNA: TGTGCCAGCAGTGGCGGGAGCACAGATACGCAGTATTTT.

This chain joins TRBV9 and TRBJ2-7; weak D call: TRBD2 (5 bases). This CDR3 has 14 amino acids. CDR1 and CDR2 (germline): SGDLS, YYNGEE. The V end lost 0 bases, the J end lost 6 bases, and 13 bases lay between the germline ends. Here the CDR3 reads CASSVVASNSEQYF. CDR3 in DNA: TGTGCCAGCAGCGTAGTGGCTAGCAATTCCGAGCAGTACTTC.

This clone was counted a few times. V usage is TRBV7-2 and J usage is TRBJ1-1; the match to TRBD1 covers 7 bases. The CDR3 length is 12 residues. Germline assignment: CDR1 SGHTA and CDR2 FQGNSA. The V segment lost 2 bases and the J segment 6 bases; nucleotides outside the gene matches: 0. CDR3 protein: CASSLTGAEAFF. The CDR3 DNA sequence: TGTGCCAGCAGCTTAACAGGGGCTGAAGCTTTCTTT.

The gene calls are TRBV6-9 and TRBJ2-3, with 8 bases that match TRBD1. The CDR3 consists of 15 residues. CDR1 MNHGY and CDR2 SVAAGI come from the germline V gene. J lost 2 bases, V lost 3 bases, and 4 bases had no gene match. The CDR3 DNA reads TGTGCCAGCAGTTACAGACAGGGGTTCACAGATACGCAGTATTTT. Amino acid sequence: CASSYRQGFTDTQYF.

V gene TRBV2 combines with J gene TRBJ1-1; 9 bases fit TRBD1. J gave up 1 base and V 4 bases, and 7 bases lay outside the gene matches. The V gene's germline CDR1 is SNHLY and CDR2 FYNNEI. The CDR3 is 16 residues long. The CDR3 sequence: CASSGDRVNQNTEAFF. The CDR3 DNA follows: TGTGCCAGCAGTGGGGACAGGGTCAACCAGAACACTGAAGCTTTCTTT.

This chain links TRBV20-1 with TRBJ1-1; the D gene is possibly TRBD1 (5 bases). V lost 3 bases and J 3 bases, leaving 14 bases between the germline ends. Looked up from germline, CDR1 is DFQATT and CDR2 is SNEGSKA (reference sequence). The CDR3 consists of 14 residues. The CDR3 bases are TGCAGTGCTAGTCATCAGGGTGGGGACACTGAAGCTTTCTTT. Encoded protein: CSASHQGGDTEAFF.

The chain couples TRBV5-4 to TRBJ2-7, with 7 bases matching TRBD1. In germline, CDR1 is SGHNT, CDR2 YYREEE (reference sequence). The V and J ends lost 1 base and 0 bases, in that order; junction bases with no gene match: 4. The CDR3 consists of 15 residues. The CDR3 protein is CASSLRTGASYEQYF. CDR3 nucleotides: TGTGCCAGCAGCTTGAGGACAGGAGCCTCCTACGAGCAGTACTTC.